This T cell receptor beta chain comes out of a study of tumor-infiltrating lymphocytes in primary liver carcinoma (dated by TCRdb to about 2017). Concerning the study at large: Between late 2015 and early 2016, five patients in China with histopathologically diagnosed primary liver carcinoma had surgical resection. The tumors of the five patients were staged as T1-T3 N0M0, with maximum diameters ranging from roughly 4.2 to 10 cm. The study combined TCRbeta repertoire sequencing, expression microarrays and whole-exome sequencing across five regions of each liver tumor, with adjacent normal tissue and blood. The five patients, three men and two women aged 30 to 69 years, had hepatocellular carcinoma (four) or combined HCC and intrahepatic cholangiocarcinoma (one). A total of 35 specimens from 5 patients went through TCRbeta repertoire sequencing, namely 25 tumor regions, 5 adjacent noncancerous liver tissues and 5 peripheral blood samples. Reproducibility between technical replicate repertoires was high, with correlation coefficients above 0.98 and mean shared-clone rates approximately 0.91. Each sample produced about 3.5 to 8 million productive TCRbeta reads, and read depth showed no significant difference between tissue types.

This clonotype was counted a few times. This receptor's antigen is unknown. Per-nucleotide qualities are absent, and no much larger clonotype sits a single base away. Starting from about 500 ng total RNA, TCRbeta-specific cDNA was produced by reverse transcription with a constant-region primer and ProtoScript II reverse transcriptase. Construction of the TCRbeta libraries relied on three nested rounds of multiplex PCR, following a slightly modified ARM-PCR procedure. A final 25-cycle PCR with Deep VentR polymerase added sample barcodes and Illumina adapters. Before sequencing, amplicons of 200-500 bp were purified from gel using a QIAquick gel extraction kit. An Illumina HiSeq 2500 was used to sequence the TCRbeta amplicons with 250-bp paired-end reads. The original methods were these. Trimmomatic v0.33 was used to quality-trim the reads, and FLASH v1.2.11 was used to merge paired reads so that full CDR3 sequences could be recovered. V, D and J germline segments were assigned to the rearranged TCRbeta sequences using MiGEC v1.2.1b. Clonotype statistics, along with Shannon-Wiener diversity indices, were calculated using VDJtools v1.0.0. To cut down on sampling bias, every analysis after diversity analysis relied on just the 250 most abundant clonotypes from each sample. The public reads were reprocessed in TCRdb via fastp at Q25 and MiXCR, keeping in-frame beta chains. When rows share a CDR3 protein, they turn into one entry using the most common DNA and genes. TCRdb's processing, not the study's, gives the V and J calls here. In all, the sample holds approximately 300,000 distinct CDR3 sequences, and roughly 60% of those were seen once. The ten largest clones take up roughly 9% of the sample.

Overall study results and their limits: Repertoire overlap was higher between tumor regions (mean about 36%) than tumor-adjacent (approximately 17%) or tumor-blood (14%) pairs, consistent with antigen-driven expansion. The study included only five patients, and the authors note findings should be validated in a larger study. Because the samples were bulk and unsorted, CD4+ and CD8+ T cell repertoires could not be compared. A significantly larger repertoire fraction was made up by the top 250 clones in tumors than in blood (p = 0.039). Only the TCR beta chain was sequenced, so true repertoire diversity is likely underestimated because unpaired alpha chains were not captured.

Blood RNA was extracted from unsorted whole blood with TRIzol reagent; germline DNA came from the DNeasy Blood & Tissue kit. At the time of sampling, the patients had chronic HBV infection and had not received any treatment. Before surgery, 3.5 to 4 milliliters of peripheral blood were drawn into K2EDTA tubes. Sequenced material: peripheral blood. The sequence came from a man aged 40-49 years with primary liver carcinoma and hepatitis B virus infection.

The CDR3 protein sequence reads: CASTPGTNTEAFF. The bases are TGTGCCAGCACCCCAGGAACGAACACTGAAGCTTTCTTT. The sequence links TRBV28 to TRBJ1-1; there is no confident call for the D gene. The CDR3 has 13 amino acids, counting the end cysteine and phenylalanine. The only DNA kept is the CDR3, 39 bases in frame from the first base. Sequences MDHEN (CDR1) and SYDVKM (CDR2) are obtained from the germline V gene. The V end loses 7 bases and the J end loses 1 base, and a stretch of 10 bases separates them.